Here is one TCR beta chain with its context. Its antigen is unidentified. TCRdb re-derived calls from the RT-PCR reads in MiXCR, one entry per CDR3 protein. The profile shows about 190,000 distinct CDR3 sequences, approximately 15% of them singletons. The V segment lost 4 bases and the J segment 0 bases; nucleotides outside the gene matches: 5. The germline gives CDR1 MNHEY, CDR2 SVGAGI. This CDR3 spans 16 amino acids. These data originate in a study of response to subunit inactivated influenza vaccine. Study findings and constraints: Seasonal influenza vaccination, on each occasion, was suggested by the authors to recruit few new T cells.

The gene calls are TRBV6-5 and TRBJ2-1, with 8 bases aligning to TRBD2. The specimen was CD8+ T cells sorted from PBMCs, collected 5 days after vaccination. The sequence was obtained from a man aged 50-59 years who received an inactivated influenza vaccine. In DNA form, the CDR3 reads TGTGCCAGCAGTTCCCCAGCGGGGGCCTCCTACAATGAGCAGTTCTTC. This encodes CASSSPAGASYNEQFF.